A selection of T cell receptor beta chains follows, all from one sample in a study of shared clonotypes between healthy human individuals. Repertoires were generated with immunoSEQ multiplex PCR, while TCRdb's copy carries only in-frame clones and drops some. The table includes millions of clones, about 92% detected once. Source material: naive CD4+ T cells sorted from blood. Receptors were obtained from a man younger than 30 in good health. CDR3s include the opening cysteine and the closing phenylalanine or tryptophan. D genes are given only for firm matches. The size entry is marked missing in some rows and otherwise reads once, few, many or a size class.

D: -; J: TRBJ2-5; V: TRBV19; size: -; DNA: TGTGCCAGTAGTGTTATGTCGGGGTTTGCACAAGAGACCCAGTACTTC; CDR3: CASSVMSGFAQETQYF
D: TRBD2; J: TRBJ2-1; V: TRBV5-1; size: -; DNA: TGCGCCAGCAGCTGGAGGCTAGCGGGAGAAGATGAGCAGTTCTTC; CDR3: CASSWRLAGEDEQFF
D: -; J: TRBJ1-2; V: TRBV1; size: -; DNA: TGCACCAGCAGCCAAGATGTGTGGCACCCCCCAGCTAACTATGGCTACACCTTC; CDR3: CTSSQDVWHPPANYGYTF
D: -; J: TRBJ2-5; V: TRBV5-6; size: -; DNA: TGTGCCAGCAGCTTGGTGGTGGTAGGGTCGGAGGAGACCCAGTACTTC; CDR3: CASSLVVVGSEETQYF
D: TRBD1; J: TRBJ2-5; V: TRBV10-1; size: -; DNA: TGCGCCAGAGTCCAGGGGGCCGGTTGGGAGACCCAGTACTTC; CDR3: CARVQGAGWETQYF
D: TRBD2; J: TRBJ2-3; V: TRBV30; size: -; DNA: TGTGCCTACTCGGGACTAGCGGGAGGAACGCAGTATTTT; CDR3: CAYSGLAGGTQYF
D: TRBD2; J: TRBJ2-2; V: TRBV13; size: -; DNA: TGTGCCAGCGGATCGCCGGGACTACAGATTTGGGGGGAGCTGTTTTTT; CDR3: CASGSPGLQIWGELFF
D: TRBD1; J: TRBJ1-2; V: TRBV11-2; size: -; DNA: TGTGCCAGCAGCCATACCGGGACAGGGGCTAACTATGGCTACACCTTC; CDR3: CASSHTGTGANYGYTF
D: TRBD1; J: TRBJ1-1; V: TRBV4-1; size: few; DNA: TGCGCCAGCAGCCAAGCATGGACAGGAGGAACTGAAGCTTTCTTT; CDR3: CASSQAWTGGTEAFF
D: TRBD1; J: TRBJ1-5; V: TRBV27; size: -; DNA: TGTGCCAGCAGTTATCGGAGGACAGGGAGCAATCAGCCCCAGCATTTT; CDR3: CASSYRRTGSNQPQHF
D: TRBD1; J: TRBJ2-7; V: TRBV11-1; size: -; DNA: TGTGCCAGCAGCCTTGCTAGGGACAGGCCCTACGAGCAGTACTTC; CDR3: CASSLARDRPYEQYF
D: -; J: TRBJ2-3; V: TRBV5-1; size: -; DNA: TGCGCCAGCAGCCCCGGGACGGCTAGCACAGATACGCAGTATTTT; CDR3: CASSPGTASTDTQYF
D: -; J: TRBJ2-5; V: TRBV4-2; size: once; DNA: TGTGCCAGCAGCCAAAGCCTAGACCAAGAGACCCAGTACTTC; CDR3: CASSQSLDQETQYF
D: TRBD2; J: TRBJ2-7; V: TRBV5-1; size: -; DNA: TGCGCCAGCAGCCAATGGGAGGGCCGGACATCGGGGCAGTACTTC; CDR3: CASSQWEGRTSGQYF
D: -; J: TRBJ1-5; V: TRBV5-6; size: once; DNA: TGTGCCAGCAGTATTGTAGGACAGTCTCTTAGCAATCAGCCCCAGCATTTT; CDR3: CASSIVGQSLSNQPQHF
D: -; J: TRBJ2-6; V: TRBV14; size: -; DNA: TGTGCCAGCAGCCAAGACTGGGCTGGGGCCAACGTCCTGACTTTC; CDR3: CASSQDWAGANVLTF
D: -; J: TRBJ2-2; V: TRBV9; size: -; DNA: TGTGCCAGCAGCGTAGGGTTACAAGACCGGGAGCTGTTTTTT; CDR3: CASSVGLQDRELFF
D: TRBD1; J: TRBJ1-5; V: TRBV28; size: -; DNA: TGTGCCAGCAGTCTCCGGGACAGGCTATCCAATCAGCCCCAGCATTTT; CDR3: CASSLRDRLSNQPQHF
D: TRBD2; J: TRBJ2-7; V: TRBV5-4; size: -; DNA: TGTGCCAGCAGCTGGGGGCTAGCGGGAGCCTCCTACGAGCAGTACTTC; CDR3: CASSWGLAGASYEQYF
D: TRBD2; J: TRBJ2-1; V: TRBV9; size: once; DNA: TGTGCCAGCAGCAGCGGGGGGAGCTCCTACAATGAGCAGTTCTTC; CDR3: CASSSGGSSYNEQFF
D: -; J: TRBJ2-5; V: TRBV18; size: -; DNA: TGTGCCAGCTCACCAGCCGAGAAAGAGACCCAGTACTTC; CDR3: CASSPAEKETQYF
D: TRBD1; J: TRBJ1-6; V: TRBV30; size: -; DNA: TGTGCCTGGAGATCAGGACAGGGATATAATTCACCCCTCCACTTT; CDR3: CAWRSGQGYNSPLHF
D: TRBD1; J: TRBJ2-1; V: TRBV6-4; size: -; DNA: TGTGCCAGCAGTCCCGGGGGGACAGGGTCGGATGAGCAGTTCTTC; CDR3: CASSPGGTGSDEQFF
D: -; J: TRBJ2-5; V: TRBV5-1; size: -; DNA: TGCGCCAGCAGCGTGACCGAAGAGACCCAGTACTTC; CDR3: CASSVTEETQYF
D: -; J: TRBJ2-2; V: TRBV4-2; size: -; DNA: TGTGCCAGCAGCCAATTAGTGGGATACACCGGGGAGCTGTTTTTT; CDR3: CASSQLVGYTGELFF
D: -; J: TRBJ2-7; V: TRBV28; size: -; DNA: TGTGCCAGCAGGGAGGGCCCATCCTCCTACGAGCAGTACTTC; CDR3: CASREGPSSYEQYF
D: -; J: TRBJ2-2; V: TRBV9; size: -; DNA: TGTGCCAGCAGCGTAGCACCAATGGTCGGGAAGGGTCCCGGGGAGCTGTTTTTT; CDR3: CASSVAPMVGKGPGELFF
D: TRBD1; J: TRBJ1-1; V: TRBV28; size: few; DNA: TGTGCCAGCACCCTACCAGGGGGTGACACTGAAGCTTTCTTT; CDR3: CASTLPGGDTEAFF
D: TRBD2; J: TRBJ2-1; V: TRBV5-1; size: once; DNA: TGCGCCAGCAGCTTGGAACGGGAGGGCCGCAATGAGCAGTTCTTC; CDR3: CASSLEREGRNEQFF
D: -; J: TRBJ1-3; V: TRBV23-1; size: -; DNA: TGCGCCAGCAGGCGGGGGGGAAACACCATATATTTT; CDR3: CASRRGGNTIYF
D: TRBD1; J: TRBJ1-5; V: TRBV5-8; size: -; DNA: TGTGCCAGCAGCCTTCGGGACAGACTCTCTCCCCAGCATTTT; CDR3: CASSLRDRLSPQHF
D: TRBD1; J: TRBJ2-7; V: TRBV29-1; size: -; DNA: TGCAGCGTTCAGCGAGGGACAGGGAAATCCTACGAGCAGTACTTC; CDR3: CSVQRGTGKSYEQYF
D: TRBD1; J: TRBJ1-5; V: TRBV7-9; size: -; DNA: TGTGCCAGCAGCTTATGGGGACAGGGGGTCAGTCAGCCCCAGCATTTT; CDR3: CASSLWGQGVSQPQHF
D: -; J: TRBJ1-1; V: TRBV29-1; size: -; DNA: TGCAGCGTTGAAGGTAGGGGCAGGGCTTGGACTGAAGCTTTCTTT; CDR3: CSVEGRGRAWTEAFF
D: -; J: TRBJ1-5; V: TRBV6-6; size: -; DNA: TGTGCCAGCAGTTCGGAGGTCCCGGTGAATCAGCCCCAGCATTTT; CDR3: CASSSEVPVNQPQHF
D: -; J: TRBJ2-7; V: TRBV6-1; size: -; DNA: TGTGCCAGCAGTGATATCGTGGGGTCCCCTATGCAGTACTTC; CDR3: CASSDIVGSPMQYF
D: -; J: TRBJ1-6; V: TRBV27; size: once; DNA: TGTGCCAGCAGTAAATTGTACGGGGGCTTGGGTTCACCCCTCCACTTT; CDR3: CASSKLYGGLGSPLHF
D: TRBD2; J: TRBJ2-3; V: TRBV15; size: -; DNA: TGTGCCACCAGCACCAGACTAGCTAGCACAGATACGCAGTATTTT; CDR3: CATSTRLASTDTQYF
D: TRBD1; J: TRBJ2-1; V: TRBV5-1; size: -; DNA: TGCGCCAGCAGCTCGGATGACAGGGCCAGAGAGTTCTTC; CDR3: CASSSDDRAREFF
D: -; J: TRBJ2-5; V: TRBV10-3; size: -; DNA: TGTGCCACATCTGGGCAGCAAGAGACCCAGTACTTC; CDR3: CATSGQQETQYF
D: -; J: TRBJ2-3; V: TRBV5-1; size: once; DNA: TGCGCCAGCAGCTTGGTACCGGGTGACACAGATACGCAGTATTTT; CDR3: CASSLVPGDTDTQYF
D: TRBD2; J: TRBJ2-7; V: TRBV5-1; size: -; DNA: TGCGCCAGCAGCTTGGCGGGGGGAGAGGGAGCCCACGAGCAGTACTTC; CDR3: CASSLAGGEGAHEQYF
D: -; J: TRBJ2-2; V: TRBV5-6; size: -; DNA: TGTGCCAGCAGCTTACAGTTCGGGGAGCTGTTTTTT; CDR3: CASSLQFGELFF
D: TRBD1; J: TRBJ2-7; V: TRBV12-5; size: -; DNA: TGTGCTAGTGGTTTGGCCCGGACAGGGTTGCCCTACGAGCAGTACTTC; CDR3: CASGLARTGLPYEQYF
D: -; J: TRBJ1-1; V: TRBV7-2; size: few; DNA: TGTGCCAGCAGCCCTGCTCGGCAGTCGAACACTGAAGCTTTCTTT; CDR3: CASSPARQSNTEAFF
D: -; J: TRBJ2-7; V: TRBV7-2; size: -; DNA: TGTGCCAGCAGCTTAATAAGACTCGGGGACTACGAGCAGTACTTC; CDR3: CASSLIRLGDYEQYF
D: -; J: TRBJ2-5; V: TRBV7-9; size: -; DNA: TGTGCCAGCAGCTTCAGGACAGACCAAGAGACCCAGTACTTC; CDR3: CASSFRTDQETQYF
D: TRBD1; J: TRBJ2-1; V: TRBV28; size: -; DNA: TGTGCCAGCAGTGACAGGGTGAGGAATGAGCAGTTCTTC; CDR3: CASSDRVRNEQFF
D: TRBD2; J: TRBJ2-1; V: TRBV9; size: -; DNA: TGTGCCAGCAGCGTAGGTAGCGGGGGGCTGGTGTCCTACAATGAGCAGTTCTTC; CDR3: CASSVGSGGLVSYNEQFF
D: TRBD2; J: TRBJ2-7; V: TRBV30; size: -; DNA: TGTGCCTGGAGTAAGCGGGGATACCAGTCCTACGAGCAGTACTTC; CDR3: CAWSKRGYQSYEQYF
D: TRBD2; J: TRBJ2-5; V: TRBV5-1; size: -; DNA: TGCGCCAGCAGCTTTGGGGGGGAGGAGACCCAGTACTTC; CDR3: CASSFGGEETQYF
D: TRBD1; J: TRBJ2-7; V: TRBV29-1; size: -; DNA: TGCAGCGCTGGACAGGGGGCGTACGAGCAGTACTTC; CDR3: CSAGQGAYEQYF
D: -; J: TRBJ2-3; V: TRBV29-1; size: once; DNA: TGCAGCGTTGTACGGGGGAGCACAGATACGCAGTATTTT; CDR3: CSVVRGSTDTQYF